The entry that follows covers one TCR beta chain sequence. Its matching antigen is unknown. The source of the sample is a study of T-cell reconstitution after alpha-beta-depleted transplantation in children. Study outcomes and limitations: From surviving recipient T cells and thymic progenitors came the high day-60 TCRbeta diversity observed in some patients. Reportedly, only several hundred clones from non-depleted graft cells drove alpha-beta T-cell counts at about two months. A year post-transplant, T-cell counts and diversity derived mostly from newly produced T cells.

The TCRbeta library was prepared with unique molecular identifiers. TCRdb called the PCR reads again in MiXCR, with one record for every CDR3 protein. Among about 500,000 distinct CDR3 sequences listed, more than 9.5% were seen once. CDR3 length equals 15 residues. The trim removed 0 bases at V and 5 bases at J, leaving 5 bases unmatched. This chain connects TRBV23-1 to TRBJ2-5; 8 bases agree with TRBD1. Being an ORF, TRBV23-1 has a function that is uncertain. The material was PBMCs, mostly from graft donor cells, obtained 180 days after TCRalphabeta/CD19-depleted stem cell transplant. The sequence derives from a female patient aged 2-9 years who had a stem cell transplant for aplastic anemia, so the T cells may come from the graft donor. In nucleotides, the CDR3 is TGCGCCAGCAGTCAATCGAGGACAGGGCTGGAGACCCAGTACTTC. This codes for CASSQSRTGLETQYF.